This entry lists 32 T cell receptor beta chains sequenced from one sample in a study of T-cell memory formation after mild COVID-19. TCRdb re-derived calls from the 5' RACE reads in MiXCR, one entry per CDR3 protein. The data show under 400,000 distinct CDR3 sequences, roughly 20% seen once. The material sequenced was PBMCs or a T cell subset sorted from them (not recorded which). The receptors stem from an adult woman who had mild COVID-19 (a few samples of this study predate the infection). Cell type and time point are not known.

This clonotype was recorded a few times. The J gene is TRBJ1-2, the V gene TRBV3-1; D unclear. With 4 bases removed from V and 8 bases from J, the gap between germline ends came to 8 bases. This CDR3 has 11 residues. From germline, CDR1 is LGHDT and CDR2 YNNKEL (reference sequence). The CDR3 DNA reads TGTGCCAGCAGCCGAGGCAGCGGCTACACCTTC. Residues: CASSRGSGYTF.

This clonotype was seen repeatedly, ten times or more. The chain recombines TRBV7-8 with TRBJ2-1, with 16 bases lining up with TRBD2. CDR1 and CDR2 from the germline V gene are SGHVS and FQNEAQ. The CDR3 is 17 residues long. With V trimmed by 5 bases and J by 6 bases, 7 bases remained unmatched. CDR3 protein: CASSPSGLAGGGNEQFF. The CDR3 DNA reads TGTGCCAGCAGCCCCTCGGGACTAGCGGGGGGGGGCAATGAGCAGTTCTTC.

The chain couples TRBV10-2 to TRBJ2-7; 12 nucleotides line up with TRBD2. The CDR3 is 14 residues long. V was clipped by 2 bases and J by 5 bases; unmatched bases: 1. The V gene's germline CDR1 is WSHSY and CDR2 SAAADI. The CDR3 region is CASSEGLAGNEQYF. The CDR3 DNA reads as TGCGCCAGCAGTGAGGGACTAGCGGGGAACGAGCAGTACTTC.

V is TRBV3-1 and J is TRBJ2-1, with no clear D. CDR1 and CDR2 from the germline V gene are LGHDT and YNNKEL (reference sequence). Trimming left V 0 bases short and J 7 bases short, with 7 bases between. CDR3 length equals 13 residues. The CDR3, as DNA: TGTGCCAGCAGCCAAGACCTGGGAAATGAGCAGTTCTTC. It yields the protein CASSQDLGNEQFF.

This chain uses TRBV7-2 with TRBJ2-2; D unclear. The CDR3 is 15 residues long. Looked up from germline, CDR1 is SGHTA and CDR2 is FQGNSA. The V gene lost 1 base and the J gene lost 2 bases, with 8 bases spanning the gap. Here the CDR3 reads CASSLVRANTGELFF. Here the CDR3 DNA reads TGTGCCAGCAGCTTAGTAAGGGCAAACACCGGGGAGCTGTTTTTT.

This chain connects TRBV12-3 or TRBV12-4 to TRBJ2-4, with D unclear. CDR3 length equals 14 residues. The V end lost 0 bases, the J end lost 8 bases, and 11 bases lay between the germline ends. In DNA form, the CDR3 reads TGTGCCAGCAGTTTAGCGTCCGGATTCGACATTCAGTACTTC. Protein sequence: CASSLASGFDIQYF.

J is TRBJ2-1 and V is TRBV7-8; tentative D call: TRBD2 (6 bases). CDR1 and CDR2 (germline): SGHVS, FQNEAQ. CDR3 length equals 18 residues. V dropped 5 bases and J dropped 0 bases, with 20 bases sitting between them. For the CDR3, the DNA is TGTGCCAGCAGCGGAGAGGGAGGTTTAGCTGGCTCCTACAATGAGCAGTTCTTC. Amino acid sequence: CASSGEGGLAGSYNEQFF.

This clonotype was counted a few times. CDR3 nucleotide sequence: TGTGCCAGCAGAGAGACAGGGGGCGAGGGGGATCAGCCCCAGCATTTT. It is translated as CASRETGGEGDQPQHF. The chain is built from TRBV27 and TRBJ1-5, with TRBD1 matching over 10 bases. The CDR3 runs to 16 residues. Germline V gene data show CDR1 as MNHEY and CDR2 as SMNVEV (reference sequence). The trim removed 6 bases at V and 5 bases at J, leaving 10 bases unmatched.

The rearrangement links TRBV2 to TRBJ2-2; D remains ambiguous. Germline values: CDR1 SNHLY, CDR2 FYNNEI. CDR3 length equals 13 residues. V lost 2 bases and J 5 bases, leaving 6 bases between the germline ends. CDR3 residues: CASSEKQTGELFF. CDR3 coding DNA: TGTGCCAGCAGTGAAAAGCAAACCGGGGAGCTGTTTTTT.

This clonotype was counted only a few times. The chain employs TRBV18 and TRBJ1-1, with 7 positions matching TRBD1. Germline V gives CDR1 KGHSH, CDR2 LQKENI. V was pared by 3 bases and J by 11 bases, with 9 bases of the junction left unmatched. This CDR3 has 13 amino acids. The CDR3 loop is CASSPRDSSQAFF. CDR3 nucleotide sequence: TGTGCCAGCTCACCTCGGGACAGCAGCCAGGCTTTCTTT.

This clonotype was recorded a few times. The V gene is TRBV10-3, the J gene TRBJ1-5, with unresolved D. The V end was cut by 2 bases, the J end by 2 bases, with 7 bases between. Looked up from germline, CDR1 is ENHRY and CDR2 is SYGVKD. The length of the CDR3 is 14 residues. The CDR3 loop is CAISEPGGNQPQHF. For the CDR3, the DNA is TGTGCCATCAGTGAGCCTGGTGGCAATCAGCCCCAGCATTTT.

This clonotype has more than one count but fewer than ten. The rearrangement links TRBV29-1 to TRBJ2-7; no clear D. The CDR3 sequence is 14 residues long. Germline loops: CDR1 SQVTM, CDR2 ANQGSEA. V was pared by 4 bases and J by 0 bases, with 13 bases between. This CDR3 is CSVVLPTGSYEQYF. For the CDR3, the DNA is TGCAGCGTTGTTCTCCCAACCGGCTCCTACGAGCAGTACTTC.

There are many counts of this clonotype. This chain connects TRBV24-1 to TRBJ2-2; 14 bases match TRBD2. This CDR3 comprises 18 residues. The V segment lost 7 bases and the J segment 4 bases; nucleotides outside the gene matches: 10. Germline CDR1 is KGHDR and CDR2 is SFDVKD. The CDR3 sequence: CATSPRTGTSGSTGELFF. In DNA form, the CDR3 reads TGTGCCACCAGCCCAAGAACCGGGACTAGCGGGAGCACCGGGGAGCTGTTTTTT.

This clonotype occurred a few times. This chain joins TRBV5-4 and TRBJ2-5, with 7 bases matching TRBD1. Germline V gene data show CDR1 as SGHNT and CDR2 as YYREEE (reference sequence). The CDR3 sequence is 15 residues long. V trimming: 4 bases; J trimming: 1 base; junction bases outside the gene matches: 7. The CDR3: CASSPRTGRQETQYF. The CDR3 nucleotides read TGTGCCAGCAGCCCCCGGACAGGCCGCCAAGAGACCCAGTACTTC.

J is TRBJ2-7 and V is TRBV10-3; D is possibly TRBD1 (6 bases). The CDR3 runs 13 residues. V was shortened by 6 bases and J by 0 bases, with 9 bases between the two germline ends. Germline V lookup: CDR1 ENHRY, CDR2 SYGVKD. CDR3: CAIRSDSSYEQYF. As DNA, the CDR3 is TGTGCCATCAGGTCGGACAGCTCCTACGAGCAGTACTTC.

This clonotype has more than one count but fewer than ten. The chain is built from TRBV7-2 and TRBJ2-1; TRBD2 matches 9 bases. The germline CDR1 and CDR2 sequences are SGHTA and FQGNSA. This CDR3 has 15 amino acids. Germline trimming cut 4 bases from V and 6 bases from J; bases unmatched to any gene: 7. The CDR3 region has the DNA TGTGCCAGCAGCTCAACGTCTAGCGGGGTCAATGAGCAGTTCTTC. Translating it yields CASSSTSSGVNEQFF.

This chain connects TRBV2 to TRBJ1-2; D unclear. V lost 0 bases and J lost 4, with 18 bases in between. CDR1 SNHLY and CDR2 FYNNEI come from the germline V gene. This CDR3 comprises 17 residues. In DNA, the CDR3 is TGTGCCAGCAGTGAAGCGCTTCGGGTCGCTCCCTTCTATGGCTACACCTTC. It encodes CASSEALRVAPFYGYTF.

V is TRBV12-3 or TRBV12-4 and J is TRBJ1-1; no clear D gene. Trimming cost V 4 bases and J 7 bases, with 13 bases left between them. This CDR3 region has 13 residues. This chain's CDR3 is CASSWSPDGEAFF. In nucleotides, the CDR3 is TGTGCCAGCAGTTGGTCGCCTGATGGTGAAGCTTTCTTT.

The sample holds a few counts of this clonotype. The chain combines TRBV12-5 with TRBJ2-1, with D tentatively TRBD1 (6 bases). The CDR3 has 15 residues. V gave up 1 base and J gave up 3 bases, with 10 bases separating them. Germline CDR1 and CDR2: LGHNT and FRNRAP. The CDR3 loop reads CASGLDGTYYNEQFF. The CDR3, as DNA: TGTGCTAGTGGTTTGGACGGGACATACTACAATGAGCAGTTCTTC.

V usage is TRBV6-5 and J usage is TRBJ2-7, with D unclear. Trimming left V 5 bases short and J 6 bases short, with 17 bases between. The CDR3 contains 14 residues. Germline assignment: CDR1 MNHEY and CDR2 SVGAGI. CDR3 region: CASSAQAPPGEQYF. For the CDR3, the DNA is TGTGCCAGCAGTGCCCAGGCTCCACCTGGCGAGCAGTACTTC.

The chain links TRBV4-1 to TRBJ2-1; D may be TRBD2 (5 bases). Germline CDR1 and CDR2: MGHRA and YSYEKL. Trimming removed 3 bases at V and 5 bases at J, with 14 bases between. This CDR3 is built from 15 residues. The CDR3 sequence: CASSQEVAVDNEQFF. The CDR3, as DNA: TGCGCCAGCAGCCAGGAGGTTGCAGTAGACAATGAGCAGTTCTTC.

This clonotype was observed a handful of times. This rearrangement joins TRBV7-9 to TRBJ2-3; D is perhaps TRBD1 or TRBD2 (5 bases each). CDR1 is SEHNR, CDR2 FQNEAQ, per germline (reference sequence). With 5 bases removed from V and 1 base from J, the gap between germline ends came to 16 bases. The CDR3 length is 16 residues. CDR3 in DNA: TGTGCCAGCAGCCTCGGGACCGCTCTTGGCACAGATACGCAGTATTTT. This gives the protein CASSLGTALGTDTQYF.

The sample holds a few counts of this clonotype. The V and J genes are TRBV6-6 and TRBJ2-1, with TRBD2 matching over 7 bases. Germline CDR1 reads MNHNY; CDR2 reads SVGAGI (reference sequence). The CDR3 extends over 14 amino acids. V lost 0 bases to trimming and J lost 5 bases; unmatched junction nucleotides: 1. The CDR3: CASSYSGGDNEQFF. CDR3 nucleotide sequence: TGTGCCAGCAGTTACTCTGGGGGGGACAATGAGCAGTTCTTC.

The V and J genes are TRBV5-1 and TRBJ1-2, with TRBD1 as a possible D gene (6 bases). Trimming took off 4 bases at V and 5 bases at J, with 9 bases between the two ends. The V gene's germline CDR1 is SGHRS and CDR2 YFSETQ. The CDR3 covers 12 residues. The CDR3 loop is CASSEDSYGYTF. The CDR3 region has the DNA TGCGCCAGCAGCGAGGACAGTTATGGCTACACCTTC.

This clonotype has just a few counts. The V and J genes are TRBV24-1 and TRBJ2-7; D not resolved. This CDR3 contains 13 residues. V lost 5 bases, J lost 3 bases, and 10 bases lay in between. CDR1 and CDR2 from the germline V gene are KGHDR and SFDVKD. This CDR3 reads CATSAAAGYEQYF. The CDR3 DNA sequence: TGTGCCACCAGTGCGGCGGCCGGCTACGAGCAGTACTTC.

V usage is TRBV6-5 and J usage is TRBJ2-7; TRBD2 agrees at 9 bases. Germline values: CDR1 MNHEY, CDR2 SVGAGI. Unmatched junction bases numbered 7, after V lost 6 bases and J lost 7 bases. This CDR3 comprises 13 residues. Here the CDR3 reads CASSGGTSLEQYF. The CDR3 DNA reads as TGTGCCAGCAGCGGGGGGACTAGCTTAGAGCAGTACTTC.

This clonotype was counted many times. V is TRBV20-1 and J is TRBJ1-6, with 7 bases aligning to TRBD1. Germline trimming cut 6 bases from V and 0 bases from J; bases unmatched to any gene: 5. The CDR3 spans 15 residues. Germline CDR1 is DFQATT and CDR2 is SNEGSKA (reference sequence). The CDR3 region is CSAKPGGSYNSPLHF. CDR3 nucleotide sequence: TGCAGTGCCAAACCAGGGGGCTCCTATAATTCACCCCTCCACTTT.

This chain joins TRBV5-6 and TRBJ1-1; D is perhaps TRBD1 (5 bases). Germline V CDR1 and CDR2: SGHDT, YYEEEE. The length of the CDR3 is 14 residues. Trimming removed 4 bases from V and 5 bases from J, with 15 bases in between. This CDR3 reads CASSGVRGGTEAFF. DNA for the CDR3: TGTGCCAGCAGCGGCGTTAGGGGTGGGACTGAAGCTTTCTTT.

This clonotype turned up a few times. The gene calls are TRBV20-1 and TRBJ2-5; TRBD1 matches 8 bases. Germline CDR1 and CDR2: DFQATT and SNEGSKA (reference sequence). Germline trimming cut 3 bases from V and 5 bases from J; bases unmatched to any gene: 11. This CDR3 region has 15 residues. CDR3 in amino acids: CSARAGTGVLETQYF. CDR3 coding DNA: TGCAGTGCTAGGGCCGGGACAGGTGTATTGGAGACCCAGTACTTC.

V and J are TRBV9 and TRBJ1-1, with 9 bases identical to TRBD1. CDR3 length: 17 amino acids. The germline V gene encodes CDR1 SGDLS and CDR2 YYNGEE. J lost 4 bases, V lost 4 bases, and 14 bases had no gene match. This CDR3 reads CASSLWDRATKATEAFF. In nucleotides, the CDR3 is TGTGCCAGCAGCCTTTGGGACAGGGCGACTAAGGCCACTGAAGCTTTCTTT.

This clonotype turned up a few times. The J gene is TRBJ2-1, the V gene TRBV5-1; either TRBD1 or TRBD2 may supply D (5 bases each). Germline V lookup: CDR1 SGHRS, CDR2 YFSETQ. Trimming pared 6 bases from V and 4 bases from J, leaving 11 bases between. The CDR3 extends over 13 amino acids. The CDR3: CASKRDGYNEQFF. In nucleotides, the CDR3 is TGCGCCAGCAAGAGGGACGGGTACAATGAGCAGTTCTTC. Full variable domain (missing parts from reference TRBV5-1 and TRBJ2-1): KAGVTQTPRYLIKTRGQQVTLSCSPISGHRSVSWYQQTPGQGLQFLFEYFSETQRNKGNFPGRFSGRQFSNSRSEMNVSTLELGDSALYLCASKRDGYNEQFFGPGTRLTVL.

The genes are TRBV20-1 and TRBJ1-2, with 8 positions matching TRBD1. The V and J ends lost 6 bases and 5 bases, in that order; junction bases with no gene match: 14. In germline, CDR1 is DFQATT, CDR2 SNEGSKA (reference sequence). This CDR3 has 15 amino acids. The CDR3 DNA sequence: TGCAGTGCCAGATCCGGGACAGGAGTAATATATGGCTACACCTTC. It specifies CSARSGTGVIYGYTF.